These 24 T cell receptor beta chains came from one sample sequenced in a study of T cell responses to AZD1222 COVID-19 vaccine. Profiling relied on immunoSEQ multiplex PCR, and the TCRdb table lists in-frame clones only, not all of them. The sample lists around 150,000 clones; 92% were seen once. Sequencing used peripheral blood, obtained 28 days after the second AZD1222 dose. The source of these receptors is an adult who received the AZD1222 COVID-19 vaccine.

The CDR3 protein is CASSLDRGQGVSPLHF. The CDR3, as DNA: TGTGCCAGCAGCTTGGACAGGGGGCAAGGGGTTTCACCCCTCCACTTT. The chain combines TRBV5-4 with TRBJ1-6; 9 bases map to TRBD1. This CDR3 region has 16 residues. Germline V gene data show CDR1 as SGHNT and CDR2 as YYREEE (reference sequence). V lost 0 bases and J lost 9; bases outside the gene matches: 7.

The CDR3 here is CASSRGFDNQPQHF. The CDR3 DNA sequence: TGTGCCAGTAGTCGGGGGTTTGACAATCAGCCCCAGCATTTT. The chain combines TRBV19 with TRBJ1-5, with D maybe TRBD1 (5 bases). V lost 5 bases and J 3 bases, leaving 11 bases between the germline ends. The CDR3 length is 14 residues. Germline values: CDR1 LNHDA, CDR2 SQIVND (reference sequence).

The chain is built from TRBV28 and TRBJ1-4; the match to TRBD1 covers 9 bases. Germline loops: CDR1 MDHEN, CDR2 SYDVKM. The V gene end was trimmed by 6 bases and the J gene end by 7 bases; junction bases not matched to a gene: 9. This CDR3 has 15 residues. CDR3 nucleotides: TGTGCCAGCAGGAGGGGGACAGGGCGGGGTGAAAAACTGTTTTTT. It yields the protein CASRRGTGRGEKLFF.

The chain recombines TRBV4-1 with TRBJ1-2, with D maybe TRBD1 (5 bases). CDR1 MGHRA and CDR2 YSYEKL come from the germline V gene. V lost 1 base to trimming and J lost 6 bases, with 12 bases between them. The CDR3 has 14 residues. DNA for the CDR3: TGCGCCAGCAGCCAAGTCCAGGGAACGGATGGCTACACCTTC. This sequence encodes CASSQVQGTDGYTF.

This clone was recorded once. CDR3 nucleotides: TGCAGCGTTTCATCGGGGACAGGGCATGGCTACACCTTC. As protein: CSVSSGTGHGYTF. This sequence joins TRBV29-1 and TRBJ1-2; 9 nucleotides align to TRBD1. V was pared by 5 bases and J by 6 bases, with 7 bases of the junction left unmatched. The germline V gene encodes CDR1 SQVTM and CDR2 ANQGSEA. There are 13 residues in the CDR3.

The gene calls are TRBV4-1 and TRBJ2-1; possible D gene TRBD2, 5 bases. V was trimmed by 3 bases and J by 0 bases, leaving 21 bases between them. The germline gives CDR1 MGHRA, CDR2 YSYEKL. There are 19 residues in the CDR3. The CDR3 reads CASSQRAPVVGSSYNEQFF. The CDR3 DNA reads TGCGCCAGCAGCCAGAGGGCCCCGGTGGTGGGAAGCTCCTACAATGAGCAGTTCTTC.

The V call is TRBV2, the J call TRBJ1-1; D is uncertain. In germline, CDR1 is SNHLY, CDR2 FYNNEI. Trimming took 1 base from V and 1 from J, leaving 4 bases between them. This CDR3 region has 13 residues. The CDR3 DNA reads TGTGCCAGCAGTGAAGAAGGGAACACTGAAGCTTTCTTT. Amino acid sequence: CASSEEGNTEAFF. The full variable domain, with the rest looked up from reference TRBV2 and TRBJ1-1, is EPEVTQTPSHQVTQMGQEVILRCVPISNHLYFYWYRQILGQKVEFLVSFYNNEISEKSEIFDDQFSVERPDGSNFTLKIRSTKLEDSAMYFCASSEEGNTEAFFGQGTRLTVV.

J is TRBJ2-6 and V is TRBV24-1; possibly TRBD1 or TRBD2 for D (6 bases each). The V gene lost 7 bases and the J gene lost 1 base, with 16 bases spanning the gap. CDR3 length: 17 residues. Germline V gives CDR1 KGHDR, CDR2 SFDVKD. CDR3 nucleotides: TGTGCCACCAGCGTGGGGGGCGACAAGTCTGGGGCCAACGTCCTGACTTTC. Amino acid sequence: CATSVGGDKSGANVLTF.

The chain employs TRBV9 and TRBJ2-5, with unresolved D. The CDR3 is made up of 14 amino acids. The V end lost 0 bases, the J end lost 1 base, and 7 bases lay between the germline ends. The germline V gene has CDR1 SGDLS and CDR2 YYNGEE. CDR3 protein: CASSVEPLQETQYF. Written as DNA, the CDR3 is TGTGCCAGCAGCGTAGAACCACTCCAAGAGACCCAGTACTTC.

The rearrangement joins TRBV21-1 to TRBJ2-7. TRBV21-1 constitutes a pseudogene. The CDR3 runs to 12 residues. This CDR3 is CASSKGVREQYF. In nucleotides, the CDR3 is TGTGCCAGCAGCAAAGGGGTGCGAGAGCAGTACTTC.

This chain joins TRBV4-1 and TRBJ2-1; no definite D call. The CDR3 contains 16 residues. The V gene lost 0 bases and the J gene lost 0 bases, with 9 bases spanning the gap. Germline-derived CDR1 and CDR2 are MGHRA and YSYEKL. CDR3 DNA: TGCGCCAGCAGCCAAGACGGGCAGTCCTCCTACAATGAGCAGTTCTTC. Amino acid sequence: CASSQDGQSSYNEQFF.

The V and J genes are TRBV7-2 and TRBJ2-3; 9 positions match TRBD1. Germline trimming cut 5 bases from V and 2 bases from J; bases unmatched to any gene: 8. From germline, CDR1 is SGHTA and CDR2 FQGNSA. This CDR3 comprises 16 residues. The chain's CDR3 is CASSKRGQGNTDTQYF. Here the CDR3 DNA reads TGTGCCAGCAGCAAGAGAGGACAGGGGAACACAGATACGCAGTATTTT.

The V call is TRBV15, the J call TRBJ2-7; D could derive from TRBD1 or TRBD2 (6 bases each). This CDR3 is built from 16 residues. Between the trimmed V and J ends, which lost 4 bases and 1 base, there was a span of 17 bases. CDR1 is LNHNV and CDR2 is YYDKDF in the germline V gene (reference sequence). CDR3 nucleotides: TGTGCCACCAGCAAGTCCTCGGGGGCCGGATCCTACGAGCAGTACTTC. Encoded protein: CATSKSSGAGSYEQYF.

CDR3 sequence (DNA): TGTGCCAGCAGCTTCTCAGGGGACTATGGCTACACCTTC. Translated: CASSFSGDYGYTF. The V and J genes are TRBV5-5 and TRBJ1-2; maybe TRBD1 (6 bases). Trimming removed 2 bases at V and 3 bases at J, with 8 bases between. There are 13 residues in the CDR3. Germline CDR1 and CDR2: SGHKS and YYEKEE (reference sequence).

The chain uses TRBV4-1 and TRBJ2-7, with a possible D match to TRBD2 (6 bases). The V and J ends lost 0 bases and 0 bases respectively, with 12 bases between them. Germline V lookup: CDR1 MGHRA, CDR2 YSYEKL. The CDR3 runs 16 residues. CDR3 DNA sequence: TGCGCCAGCAGCCAAGAGAAGGCGGGGAACTCCTACGAGCAGTACTTC. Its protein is CASSQEKAGNSYEQYF.

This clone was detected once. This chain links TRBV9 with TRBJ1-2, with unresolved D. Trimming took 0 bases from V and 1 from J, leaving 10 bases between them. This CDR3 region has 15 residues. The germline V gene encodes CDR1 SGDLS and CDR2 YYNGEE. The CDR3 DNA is TGTGCCAGCAGCGTAGATCGAGGTATTAACTATGGCTACACCTTC. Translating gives CASSVDRGINYGYTF. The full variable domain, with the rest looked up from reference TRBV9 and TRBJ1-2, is DSGVTQTPKHLITATGQRVTLRCSPRSGDLSVYWYQQSLDQGLQFLIQYYNGEERAKGNILERFSAQQFPDLHSELNLSSLELGDSALYFCASSVDRGINYGYTFGSGTRLTVV.

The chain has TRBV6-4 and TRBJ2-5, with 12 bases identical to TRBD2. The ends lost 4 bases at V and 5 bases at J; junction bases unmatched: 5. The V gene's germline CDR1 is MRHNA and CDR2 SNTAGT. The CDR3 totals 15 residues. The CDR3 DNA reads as TGTGCCAGCAGTGCCCTAGCGGGGGGGCAGGAGACCCAGTACTTC. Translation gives CASSALAGGQETQYF.

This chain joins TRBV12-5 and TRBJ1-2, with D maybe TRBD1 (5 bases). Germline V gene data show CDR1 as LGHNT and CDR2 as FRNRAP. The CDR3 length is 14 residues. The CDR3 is CAVGPGPLGESYTF. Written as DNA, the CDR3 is TGTGCCGTGGGTCCGGGACCTCTGGGTGAGAGCTACACCTTC.

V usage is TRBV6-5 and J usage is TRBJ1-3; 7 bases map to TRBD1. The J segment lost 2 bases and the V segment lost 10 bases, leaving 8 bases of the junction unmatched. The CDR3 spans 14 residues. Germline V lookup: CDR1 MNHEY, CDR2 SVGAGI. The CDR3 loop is CATSPGTAGNTIYF. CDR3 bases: TGTGCCACCAGCCCGGGGACAGCTGGAAACACCATATATTTT.

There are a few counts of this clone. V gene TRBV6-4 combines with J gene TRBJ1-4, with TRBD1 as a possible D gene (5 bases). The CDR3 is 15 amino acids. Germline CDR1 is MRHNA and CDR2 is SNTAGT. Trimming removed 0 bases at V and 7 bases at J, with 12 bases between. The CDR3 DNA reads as TGTGCCAGCAGTGACTCGGCGGGGCAGGGTGAAAAACTGTTTTTT. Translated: CASSDSAGQGEKLFF.

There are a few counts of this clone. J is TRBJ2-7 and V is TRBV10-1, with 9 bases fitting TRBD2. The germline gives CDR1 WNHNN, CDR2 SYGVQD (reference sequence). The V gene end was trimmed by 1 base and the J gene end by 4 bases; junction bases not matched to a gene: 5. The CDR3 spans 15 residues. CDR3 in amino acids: CASSELASGVYEQYF. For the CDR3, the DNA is TGCGCCAGCAGTGAGTTGGCTAGCGGGGTATACGAGCAGTACTTC.

The CDR3 region has the DNA TGTGCCAGCAGTTTGCGAGGGACCACTCGTGGCTACACCTTC. As protein: CASSLRGTTRGYTF. The chain carries TRBV28 and TRBJ1-2, with D possibly TRBD1 on 5 matching bases. The CDR3 extends over 14 amino acids. Germline CDR1 is MDHEN and CDR2 is SYDVKM. V was cut by 3 bases and J by 7 bases, with 15 bases left in between.

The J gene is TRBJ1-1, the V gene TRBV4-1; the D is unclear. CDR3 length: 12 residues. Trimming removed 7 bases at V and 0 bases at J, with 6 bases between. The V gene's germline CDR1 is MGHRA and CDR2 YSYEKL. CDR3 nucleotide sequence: TGCGCCAGCACAGGACTGAACACTGAAGCTTTCTTT. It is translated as CASTGLNTEAFF.

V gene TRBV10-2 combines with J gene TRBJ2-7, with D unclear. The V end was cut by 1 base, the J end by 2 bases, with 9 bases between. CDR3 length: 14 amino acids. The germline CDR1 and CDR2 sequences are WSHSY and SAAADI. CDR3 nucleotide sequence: TGCGCCAGCAGTGAGTATCATCAGCCCTACGAGCAGTACTTC. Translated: CASSEYHQPYEQYF.